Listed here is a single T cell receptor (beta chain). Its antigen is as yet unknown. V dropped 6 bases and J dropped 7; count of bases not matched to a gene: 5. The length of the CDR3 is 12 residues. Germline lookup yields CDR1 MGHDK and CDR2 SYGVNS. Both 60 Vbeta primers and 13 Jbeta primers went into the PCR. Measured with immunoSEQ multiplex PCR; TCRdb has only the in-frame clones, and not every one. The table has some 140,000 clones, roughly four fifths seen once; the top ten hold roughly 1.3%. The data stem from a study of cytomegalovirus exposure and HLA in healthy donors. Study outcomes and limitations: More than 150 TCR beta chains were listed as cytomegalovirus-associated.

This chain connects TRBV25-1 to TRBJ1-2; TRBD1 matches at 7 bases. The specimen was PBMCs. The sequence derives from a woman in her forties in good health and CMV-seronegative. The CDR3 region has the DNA TGTGCCAGCAGCACAGGGGTTTTTGGCTACACCTTC. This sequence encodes CASSTGVFGYTF.